These 10 T cell receptor beta chains originate from one sample sequenced in a study of blood T cell repertoires in COVID-19. Libraries were prepared by immunoSEQ multiplex PCR; TCRdb keeps only in-frame clonotypes and omits some of them. The sample holds 150,000 to 200,000 clones, approximately 83% seen once. The specimen was peripheral blood. These receptors came from a human donor with acute or convalescent COVID-19. The donor label of this sample is uncertain.

V gene TRBV19 combines with J gene TRBJ2-7; tentative D call: TRBD2 (6 bases). Germline V CDR1 and CDR2: LNHDA, SQIVND (reference sequence). The CDR3 runs to 15 residues. The V gene lost 5 bases and the J gene lost 4 bases, with 18 bases spanning the gap. CDR3 in amino acids: CASSSRLGGRYEQYF. CDR3 nucleotide sequence: TGTGCCAGTAGTTCACGACTAGGAGGGAGGTACGAGCAGTACTTC.

The chain has TRBV7-2 and TRBJ1-2, with a weak D call TRBD1 (5 bases). Germline lookup yields CDR1 SGHTA and CDR2 FQGNSA. Trimming left V 1 base short and J 4 bases short, with 10 bases between. CDR3 length: 14 residues. In DNA, the CDR3 is TGTGCCAGCAGCTTAGGTGGCGGGGGCTATGGCTACACCTTC. Encoded protein: CASSLGGGGYGYTF.

The chain employs TRBV28 and TRBJ2-4, with TRBD2 as a possible D gene (7 bases). CDR3 length: 15 amino acids. V dropped 6 bases and J dropped 3 bases, with 15 bases sitting between them. Germline CDR1 reads MDHEN; CDR2 reads SYDVKM. The CDR3 region is CASSRKGGVKNIQYF. The CDR3, as DNA: TGTGCCAGCAGCCGTAAGGGGGGGGTCAAAAACATTCAGTACTTC.

The chain combines TRBV7-3 with TRBJ2-7, with D perhaps TRBD2 (6 bases). Germline V gene sequence: CDR1 SGHTA, CDR2 FQGTGA. This CDR3 has 13 amino acids. The V gene lost 5 bases and the J gene lost 0 bases, with 8 bases spanning the gap. CDR3 protein: CASSAGGSYEQYF. The CDR3 coding sequence is TGTGCCAGCAGCGCCGGGGGCTCCTACGAGCAGTACTTC.

The V and J genes are TRBV29-1 and TRBJ2-5; a possible D gene is TRBD2 (5 bases). The ends were cut back, 5 bases at V and 0 bases at J, with 19 bases in the middle. Germline V gives CDR1 SQVTM, CDR2 ANQGSEA. The CDR3 runs 16 residues. The CDR3 DNA reads TGCAGCGTTCCGACGGGAAAAACGATGTACCAAGAGACCCAGTACTTC. Translated: CSVPTGKTMYQETQYF. The entire variable domain, with the rest obtained from reference TRBV29-1 and TRBJ2-5, is as follows: SAVISQKPSRDICQRGTSLTIQCQVDSQVTMMFWYRQQPGQSLTLIATANQGSEATYESGFVIDKFPISRPNLTFSTLTVSNMSPEDSSIYLCSVPTGKTMYQETQYFGPGTRLLVL.

This chain connects TRBV2 to TRBJ2-5, with D tentatively TRBD2 (6 bases). CDR1 and CDR2 from the germline V gene are SNHLY and FYNNEI. V was trimmed by 2 bases and J by 2 bases, leaving 12 bases between them. The CDR3 sequence is 15 residues long. CDR3 nucleotides: TGTGCCAGCAGTGAAACTAGACTAGTGCAAGAGACCCAGTACTTC. Translation: CASSETRLVQETQYF.

The chain carries TRBV9 and TRBJ1-1; perhaps TRBD1 as D (6 bases). V dropped 3 bases and J dropped 0 bases, with 12 bases sitting between them. This CDR3 is built from 15 residues. Germline V gene lookup returns CDR1 SGDLS and CDR2 YYNGEE. The CDR3 bases are TGTGCCAGCAGCGCGGACAGTTCTATGAACACTGAAGCTTTCTTT. As protein: CASSADSSMNTEAFF.

This clone was seen more than once but under ten times. The chain couples TRBV15 to TRBJ2-7, with D tentatively TRBD1 (6 bases). The V end was cut by 5 bases, the J end by 4 bases, with 21 bases between. CDR3 length equals 16 residues. Per the germline V gene, CDR1 is LNHNV and CDR2 is YYDKDF (reference sequence). As DNA, the CDR3 is TGTGCCACCAGCGTACTACCGGGACACCGCCCATACGAGCAGTACTTC. This gives the protein CATSVLPGHRPYEQYF.

V is TRBV5-1 and J is TRBJ1-3; D gene ambiguous. V lost 5 bases, J lost 0 bases, and 9 bases lay in between. The CDR3 runs 14 residues. Per germline, CDR1 SGHRS and CDR2 YFSETQ. Written as DNA, the CDR3 is TGCGCCAGCAGGGGCAGACACTCTGGAAACACCATATATTTT. This sequence encodes CASRGRHSGNTIYF.

The V call is TRBV6-5, the J call TRBJ2-2; D might be TRBD2 (6 bases). The CDR3 covers 16 residues. CDR1 and CDR2 (germline): MNHEY, SVGAGI. V lost 0 bases, J lost 2 bases, and 10 bases lay in between. CDR3 coding DNA: TGTGCCAGCAGTTACTCTCGGCGGGACAACACCGGGGAGCTGTTTTTT. This translates into CASSYSRRDNTGELFF.